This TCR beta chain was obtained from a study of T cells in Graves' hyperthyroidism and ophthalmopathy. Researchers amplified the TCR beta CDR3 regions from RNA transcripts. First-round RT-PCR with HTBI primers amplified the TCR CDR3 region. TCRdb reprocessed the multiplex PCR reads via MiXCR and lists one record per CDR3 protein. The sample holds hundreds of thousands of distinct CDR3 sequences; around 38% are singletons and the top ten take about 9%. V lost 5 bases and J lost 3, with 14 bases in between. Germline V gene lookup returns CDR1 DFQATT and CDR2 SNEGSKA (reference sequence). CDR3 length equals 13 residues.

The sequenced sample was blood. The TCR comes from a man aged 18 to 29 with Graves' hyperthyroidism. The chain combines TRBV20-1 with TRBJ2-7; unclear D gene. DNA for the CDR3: TGCAGTGCTCTCCCTGACGGCGACTACGAGCAGTACTTC. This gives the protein CSALPDGDYEQYF.